This T cell receptor beta chain was found in a study of shared clonotypes between healthy human individuals. CD45RO-negative CD8 cells positively selected for CCR7 made up the naive population, which excluded terminally differentiated effector memory CD45RA+ cells. Per the germline V gene, CDR1 is MGHDK and CDR2 is SYGVNS. This CDR3 has 14 amino acids. The V end was cut by 10 bases, the J end by 4 bases, with 19 bases between. Some clones are missing from TCRdb's copy, which holds only in-frame ones; the method was immunoSEQ multiplex PCR. Of approximately 2,000,000 clones listed, about 94% are singletons.

This receptor was identified in a man between 18 and 29 years old in good health. Some clones in this sample may be carry-over from other donors' samples. Sequenced material: naive CD8+ T cells from PBMCs. The chain uses TRBV25-1 and TRBJ1-1, with a possible D match to TRBD1 (5 bases). CDR3 nucleotide sequence: TGTGCCACCAAGCCAGGGAGGGGAATCACTGAAGCTTTCTTT. Amino acids: CATKPGRGITEAFF.